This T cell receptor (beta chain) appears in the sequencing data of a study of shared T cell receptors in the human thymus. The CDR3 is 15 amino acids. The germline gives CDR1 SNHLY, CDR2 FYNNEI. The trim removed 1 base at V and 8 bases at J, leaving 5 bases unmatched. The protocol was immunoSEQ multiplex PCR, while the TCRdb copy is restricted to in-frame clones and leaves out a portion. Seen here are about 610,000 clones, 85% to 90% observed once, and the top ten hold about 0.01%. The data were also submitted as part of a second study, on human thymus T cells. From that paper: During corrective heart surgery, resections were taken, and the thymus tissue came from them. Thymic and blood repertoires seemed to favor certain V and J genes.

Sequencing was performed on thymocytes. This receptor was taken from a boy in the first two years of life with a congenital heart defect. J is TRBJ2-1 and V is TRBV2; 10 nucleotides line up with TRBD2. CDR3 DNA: TGTGCCAGCAGTGAAGGGCTAGCGGGAGCCGATGAGCAGTTCTTC. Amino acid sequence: CASSEGLAGADEQFF.